One sample yielded the 21 T cell receptor beta chains listed below, sequenced in a study of T cells in narcolepsy. TCRdb keeps only in-frame clones here, not all; method: immunoSEQ multiplex PCR. Among about 17,000 clones listed, approximately 84% were seen once. The material sequenced was memory (CD45RA-) CD4+ T cells from blood. Every receptor here comes from a human donor in good health.

The chain couples TRBV10-1 to TRBJ2-2; no clear D. Germline CDR1 WNHNN, CDR2 SYGVQD (reference sequence). This CDR3 has 13 residues. Trimming pared 6 bases from V and 1 base from J, leaving 6 bases between. This CDR3 reads CASRAVNTGELFF. CDR3 nucleotide sequence: TGCGCCAGCAGGGCGGTGAACACCGGGGAGCTGTTTTTT.

This chain uses TRBV7-9 with TRBJ2-7, with D tentatively TRBD1 or TRBD2 (5 bases each). The CDR3 has 15 amino acids. Trimming removed 3 bases at V and 0 bases at J, with 12 bases between. The germline V gene encodes CDR1 SEHNR and CDR2 FQNEAQ (reference sequence). CDR3 sequence (DNA): TGTGCCAGCAGCTTGGGTCGGGGCATCTCCTACGAGCAGTACTTC. Translated: CASSLGRGISYEQYF.

This clone was observed a few times. The CDR3 bases are TGCGCCAGCAGCCAAGATTCTCCTAGCGGGAGTACGATAGATACGCAGTATTTT. It yields the protein CASSQDSPSGSTIDTQYF. V is TRBV4-3 and J is TRBJ2-3; 10 bases match TRBD2. Germline V CDR1 and CDR2: LGHNA, YSLEER. The CDR3 totals 18 residues. Unmatched junction bases numbered 11, after V lost 0 bases and J lost 5 bases.

This chain uses TRBV10-3 with TRBJ2-2, with TRBD2 matching 13 bases. V was clipped by 3 bases and J by 6 bases; unmatched bases: 4. The CDR3 totals 16 residues. Germline CDR1 is ENHRY and CDR2 is SYGVKD. The CDR3: CAISDPGLAGSGELFF. CDR3 sequence (DNA): TGTGCCATCAGTGACCCGGGACTAGCGGGATCCGGGGAGCTGTTTTTT.

In this sample, this clone turned up once. The rearrangement links TRBV5-1 to TRBJ2-4; D possibly uses TRBD1 or TRBD2 (5 bases each). The CDR3 extends over 14 amino acids. V dropped 0 bases and J dropped 4 bases, with 8 bases sitting between them. CDR1 SGHRS and CDR2 YFSETQ come from the germline V gene. The CDR3 loop reads CASSLGGVKNIQYF. The DNA of the CDR3 is TGCGCCAGCAGCTTGGGAGGGGTGAAAAACATTCAGTACTTC. The full variable domain, with the rest looked up from reference TRBV5-1 and TRBJ2-4, is KAGVTQTPRYLIKTRGQQVTLSCSPISGHRSVSWYQQTPGQGLQFLFEYFSETQRNKGNFPGRFSGRQFSNSRSEMNVSTLELGDSALYLCASSLGGVKNIQYFGAGTRLSVL.

V is TRBV11-2 and J is TRBJ1-6; no clear D. This CDR3 is built from 14 residues. V was shortened by 1 base and J by 8 bases, with 9 bases between the two germline ends. Germline V gene data show CDR1 as SGHAT and CDR2 as FQNNGV. This CDR3 is CASSLAGSDSPLHF. CDR3 in DNA: TGTGCCAGCAGCTTAGCAGGTAGTGATTCACCCCTCCACTTT.

The rearrangement joins TRBV11-3 to TRBJ1-2; D remains unclear. Germline loops: CDR1 SGHNT, CDR2 YENEEA. The V gene lost 5 bases and the J gene lost 0 bases, with 13 bases spanning the gap. The CDR3 spans 15 residues. The CDR3 bases are TGTGCCAGCAGCCAAACCCGCAGTTCTAACTATGGCTACACCTTC. The encoded protein is CASSQTRSSNYGYTF.

This chain joins TRBV27 and TRBJ1-5; 7 nucleotides align to TRBD1. Germline V lookup: CDR1 MNHEY, CDR2 SMNVEV (reference sequence). The CDR3 has 14 residues. After removal of 4 bases from V and 9 bases from J, the junction contained 9 bases not matched to a gene. The CDR3 DNA follows: TGTGCCAGCAGTTCAAACAGGGGATCTCTGCCCCAGCATTTT. Amino acids: CASSSNRGSLPQHF.

This chain uses TRBV25-1 with TRBJ1-1; perhaps TRBD1 as D (5 bases). The V end was cut by 9 bases, the J end by 4 bases, with 15 bases between. Germline V lookup: CDR1 MGHDK, CDR2 SYGVNS. The CDR3 spans 13 residues. The CDR3 region has the DNA TGTGCCAGTACACCCCCGGGGCTCACTGAAGCTTTCTTT. This sequence encodes CASTPPGLTEAFF.

The rearrangement joins TRBV5-1 to TRBJ2-5; no definite D call. Judging by the DNA end, TRBJ2-7 fits better; the J call may be wrong. Germline V gene sequence: CDR1 SGHRS, CDR2 YFSETQ. The CDR3 totals 12 residues. The CDR3 reads CASSSGHYEQYF. The DNA of the CDR3 is TGCGCCAGCAGCTCGGGTCACTACGAGCAGTACTTC.

This clone was seen once. The CDR3 here is CASSTGARGAYGYTF. For the CDR3, the DNA is TGTGCCAGTAGTACGGGAGCGCGAGGGGCGTATGGCTACACCTTC. V usage is TRBV19 and J usage is TRBJ1-2; TRBD1 is a possible D gene (5 bases). V lost 4 bases and J lost 5, with 17 bases in between. The CDR3 contains 15 residues. Germline V gene sequence: CDR1 LNHDA, CDR2 SQIVND (reference sequence).

In this sample, this clone turned up once. The gene calls are TRBV12-5 and TRBJ1-2, with D maybe TRBD1 (5 bases). CDR1 is LGHNT and CDR2 is FRNRAP in the germline V gene. V was cut by 6 bases and J by 0 bases, with 17 bases left in between. The CDR3 is 16 amino acids. CDR3 sequence: CASGRDGGRTNYGYTF. The CDR3 nucleotides read TGTGCTAGTGGAAGGGACGGAGGAAGAACTAACTATGGCTACACCTTC. The whole variable domain, filled in from reference TRBV12-5 and TRBJ1-2, reads DARVTQTPRHKVTEMGQEVTMRCQPILGHNTVFWYRQTMMQGLELLAYFRNRAPLDDSGMPKDRFSAEMPDATLATLKIQPSEPRDSAVYFCASGRDGGRTNYGYTFGSGTRLTVV.

J is TRBJ2-7 and V is TRBV2, with 9 bases matching TRBD2. After removal of 4 bases from V and 7 bases from J, the junction contained 2 bases not matched to a gene. The CDR3 totals 12 residues. Per germline, CDR1 SNHLY and CDR2 FYNNEI. The CDR3 DNA sequence: TGTGCCAGCAGTGGTCTAGCGGGAGAGCAGTACTTC. Translating it yields CASSGLAGEQYF.

The rearrangement uses TRBV19 and TRBJ1-5; 9 bases line up with TRBD1. V lost 4 bases and J lost 3; bases outside the gene matches: 7. The V gene's germline CDR1 is LNHDA and CDR2 SQIVND (reference sequence). The CDR3 runs to 16 residues. CDR3 loop: CASSTRGQGINQPQHF. CDR3 sequence (DNA): TGTGCCAGTAGTACCCGTGGACAGGGGATCAATCAGCCCCAGCATTTT.

V is TRBV6-5 and J is TRBJ2-5; D is undetermined. CDR3 length equals 13 residues. V dropped 8 bases and J dropped 7 bases, with 17 bases sitting between them. Germline loops: CDR1 MNHEY, CDR2 SVGAGI. The CDR3 DNA sequence: TGTGCCAGCGGGTTCCCCACCAAAGGGACCCAGTACTTC. It yields the protein CASGFPTKGTQYF.

This chain links TRBV13 with TRBJ2-3, with 7 bases fitting TRBD2. Losses at the gene ends were 1 base for V and 4 bases for J; bases not matched to a gene: 8. The CDR3 spans 16 residues. Germline loops: CDR1 PRHDT, CDR2 FYEKMQ (reference sequence). CDR3 sequence: CASSLVDTSAADTQYF. The CDR3 DNA sequence: TGTGCCAGCAGCTTAGTAGACACTAGCGCAGCAGATACGCAGTATTTT.

This clone showed up just a few times. V and J are TRBV4-1 and TRBJ1-6, with D maybe TRBD1 (5 bases). Trimming took off 0 bases at V and 6 bases at J, with 15 bases between the two ends. The CDR3 spans 17 residues. Germline V CDR1 and CDR2: MGHRA, YSYEKL. CDR3: CASSQEARQGGNSPLHF. For the CDR3, the DNA is TGCGCCAGCAGCCAAGAAGCTCGGCAGGGAGGTAATTCACCCCTCCACTTT.

This chain links TRBV5-1 with TRBJ2-3; unclear D gene. Trimming stripped 1 base from V and 0 bases from J, with 6 bases between. The germline V gene has CDR1 SGHRS and CDR2 YFSETQ. The CDR3 has 14 residues. CDR3 protein: CASSLSESTDTQYF. The CDR3 region has the DNA TGCGCCAGCAGCTTGTCTGAGAGCACAGATACGCAGTATTTT. The whole variable domain, remainder taken from reference TRBV5-1 and TRBJ2-3, is KAGVTQTPRYLIKTRGQQVTLSCSPISGHRSVSWYQQTPGQGLQFLFEYFSETQRNKGNFPGRFSGRQFSNSRSEMNVSTLELGDSALYLCASSLSESTDTQYFGPGTRLTVL.

The chain has TRBV7-2 and TRBJ1-1; 7 nucleotides agree with TRBD1. The CDR3 runs to 14 residues. The V gene end was trimmed by 6 bases and the J gene end by 1 base; junction bases not matched to a gene: 5. The V gene's germline CDR1 is SGHTA and CDR2 FQGNSA. The CDR3 DNA is TGTGCCAGCAGACTTACAGGGGCGAACACTGAAGCTTTCTTT. As protein: CASRLTGANTEAFF.

The chain is built from TRBV9 and TRBJ2-4; unclear D gene. This CDR3 is 13 amino acids long. Germline CDR1 SGDLS, CDR2 YYNGEE. Trimming shortened V by 0 bases and J by 2 bases, and 3 bases separated the two germline ends. Written as DNA, the CDR3 is TGTGCCAGCAGCGTAGACACCAAAAACATTCAGTACTTC. Its translation: CASSVDTKNIQYF.

This clone has a single count. The chain carries TRBV11-2 and TRBJ2-7; possibly TRBD2 for D (6 bases). Germline V gene sequence: CDR1 SGHAT, CDR2 FQNNGV. Trimming left V 5 bases short and J 3 bases short, with 14 bases between. The CDR3 is 14 amino acids. The CDR3 is CASSLSGSYYEQYF. In DNA, the CDR3 is TGTGCCAGCAGCCTCAGCGGGTCTTACTACGAGCAGTACTTC.